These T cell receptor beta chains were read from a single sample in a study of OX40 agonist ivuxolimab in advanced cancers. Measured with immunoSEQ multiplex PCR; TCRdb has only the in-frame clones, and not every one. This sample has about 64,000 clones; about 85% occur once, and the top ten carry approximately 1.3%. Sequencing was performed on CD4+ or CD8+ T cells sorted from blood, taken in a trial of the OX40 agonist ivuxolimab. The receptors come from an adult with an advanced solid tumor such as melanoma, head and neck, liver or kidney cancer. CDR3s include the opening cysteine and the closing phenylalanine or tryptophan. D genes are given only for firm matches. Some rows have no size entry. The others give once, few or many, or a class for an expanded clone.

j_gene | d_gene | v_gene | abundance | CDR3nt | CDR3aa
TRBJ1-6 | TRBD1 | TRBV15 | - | TGTGCCACCAGCAGGCTGGACAGGGGAAATTCACCCCTCCACTTT | CATSRLDRGNSPLHF
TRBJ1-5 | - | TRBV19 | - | TGTGCCAGTACCACCCAGGGGTTCTGGGATCAGCCCCAGCATTTT | CASTTQGFWDQPQHF
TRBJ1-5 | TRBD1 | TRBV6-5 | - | TGTGCCAGCAGTTATCAGGGGGACGGTCAGCCCCAGCATTTT | CASSYQGDGQPQHF
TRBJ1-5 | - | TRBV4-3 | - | TGCGCCAGCAGCCAAGATATCGGCAATCAGCCCCAGCATTTT | CASSQDIGNQPQHF
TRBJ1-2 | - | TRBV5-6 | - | TGTGCCAGCAGCAATCCGTGGGGTGGCTATGGCTACACCTTC | CASSNPWGGYGYTF
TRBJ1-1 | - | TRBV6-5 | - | TGTGCCAGCAGCCGCCTTAGGACGGAGAACACTGAAGCTTTCTTT | CASSRLRTENTEAFF
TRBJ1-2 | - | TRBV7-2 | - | TGTGCCAGCAGCTTAGGGGCAGCCAACTATGGCTACACCTTC | CASSLGAANYGYTF
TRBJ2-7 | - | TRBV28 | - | TGTGCCGCGTCGGACGGATACGAGCAGTACTTC | CAASDGYEQYF
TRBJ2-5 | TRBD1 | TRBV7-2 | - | TGTGCCAGCAGCTTAAGTGGACAGGGGGCGAAGTGGGAGACCCAGTACTTC | CASSLSGQGAKWETQYF
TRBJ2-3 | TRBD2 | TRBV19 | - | TGTGCCAGTAGTGGGGGACTAGCGGGGGTGTTTACGCAGTATTTT | CASSGGLAGVFTQYF
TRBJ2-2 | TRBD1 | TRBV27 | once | TGTGCCAGCAGTTTACGGGGGACAGGGGGCTTCGGGGAGCTGTTTTTT | CASSLRGTGGFGELFF
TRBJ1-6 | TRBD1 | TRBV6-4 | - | TGTGCCAGCAGTTCTCCGGGACAGCTTTACTTGAATTCACCCCTCCACTTT | CASSSPGQLYLNSPLHF
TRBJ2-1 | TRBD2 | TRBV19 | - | TGTGCCAGTAGTCCCGGGACTAGCGGCGGCAATGAGCAGTTCTTC | CASSPGTSGGNEQFF
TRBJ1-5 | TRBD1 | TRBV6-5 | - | TGTGCCAGCAGTTACTCCAGAGGGGGCGGACAGCCCCAGCATTTT | CASSYSRGGGQPQHF
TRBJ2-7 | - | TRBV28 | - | TGTGCCAGCAGAAGACAGGCATACGAGCAGTACTTC | CASRRQAYEQYF
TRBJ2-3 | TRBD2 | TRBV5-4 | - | TGTGCCAGCAGCTTTCGCGTCCCCGGGGGGTCAGATACGCAGTATTTT | CASSFRVPGGSDTQYF
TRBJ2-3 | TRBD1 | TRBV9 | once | TGTGCCAGCAGCCCAAATACAGGGGGCTTGAGCACAGATACGCAGTATTTT | CASSPNTGGLSTDTQYF
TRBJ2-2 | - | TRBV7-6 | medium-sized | TGTGCCAGCAGCCTATGGGGGGAGTCCGGGGAGCTGTTTTTT | CASSLWGESGELFF
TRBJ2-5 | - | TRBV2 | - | TGTGCCAGCAGCCAACAGGGGAGGCCGAGTGATGAGACCCAGTACTTC | CASSQQGRPSDETQYF
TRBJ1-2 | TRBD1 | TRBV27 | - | TGTGCCAGCAGCCCCCTACCCCGGGACAGGGTGAATGGCTACACCTTC | CASSPLPRDRVNGYTF
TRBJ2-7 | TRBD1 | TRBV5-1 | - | TGCGCCAGCAGCAATCGGACAGGGGCGTCCTACGAGCAGTACTTC | CASSNRTGASYEQYF
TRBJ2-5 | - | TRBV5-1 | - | TGCGCCAGCCGTATCCAAGAGACCCAGTACTTC | CASRIQETQYF
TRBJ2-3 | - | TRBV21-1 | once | TGTGCCAGCAGCAAAGAACGTACAGGGGTGGGCACAGATACGCAGTATTTT | CASSKERTGVGTDTQYF
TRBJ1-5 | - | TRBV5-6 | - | TGTGCCAGCAGCCCAGCAGGACGGCAGCCCCAGCATTTT | CASSPAGRQPQHF
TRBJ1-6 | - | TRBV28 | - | TGTGCCAGCAGTTTAAGTGTTGGAAGGGGATCCTATTCACCCCTCCACTTT | CASSLSVGRGSYSPLHF
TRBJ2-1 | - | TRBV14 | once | TGTGCCAGCAGCCGCCCTCCGGAGGTGGCCTACAATGAGCAGTTCTTC | CASSRPPEVAYNEQFF
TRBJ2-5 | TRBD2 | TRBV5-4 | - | TGTGCCAGCAGCTCCCCAATCCGGGGGGTAGGGGAGACCCAGTACTTC | CASSSPIRGVGETQYF
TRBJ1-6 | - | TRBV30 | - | TGTGCCTGGAGTCTCATTAATTCACCCCTCCACTTT | CAWSLINSPLHF
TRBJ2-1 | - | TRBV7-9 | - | TGTGCCACTAGACGGAACCACGCCACCTACAATGAGCAGTTCTTC | CATRRNHATYNEQFF
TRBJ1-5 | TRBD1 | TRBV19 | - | TGTGCCAGTAGTATTATACAGGGGGCGCGCAATCAGCCCCAGCATTTT | CASSIIQGARNQPQHF
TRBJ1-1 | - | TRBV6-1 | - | TGTGCCAGCAGTGTCAGGGGAATGGGGACTGAAGCTTTCTTT | CASSVRGMGTEAFF
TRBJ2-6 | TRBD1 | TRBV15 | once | TGTGCCACCAGCAGAGGTTTCGGGACAGGGGTCGGGGCCAACGTCCTGACTTTC | CATSRGFGTGVGANVLTF
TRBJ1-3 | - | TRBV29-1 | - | TGCAGCGTCTCCGCGGGAAACACCATATATTTT | CSVSAGNTIYF
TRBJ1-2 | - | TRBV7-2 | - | TGTGCCAGCAGCCCTGAGGGCCACGTATCTGGCTACACCTTC | CASSPEGHVSGYTF
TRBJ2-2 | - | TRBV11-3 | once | TGTGCCAGCAGCTTAGGAGAGCCTACCGGGGAGCTGTTTTTT | CASSLGEPTGELFF
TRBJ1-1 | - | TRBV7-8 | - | TGTGCCAGCAGCTTAGCGCGTCCCGTGAACACTGAAGCTTTCTTT | CASSLARPVNTEAFF
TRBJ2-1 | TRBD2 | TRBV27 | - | TGTGCCAGCAGTTTAAGGGGCGGGAGGGCCTCGTACAATGAGCAGTTCTTC | CASSLRGGRASYNEQFF
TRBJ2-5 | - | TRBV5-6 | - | TGTGCCAGCAGCTTGGGCGTACAAGAGACCCAGTACTTC | CASSLGVQETQYF
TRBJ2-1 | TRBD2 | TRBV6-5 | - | TGTGCCAGCAACCAAGCGGGAGCCTTTAACAATGAGCAGTTCTTC | CASNQAGAFNNEQFF
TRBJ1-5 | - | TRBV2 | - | TGTGCCAGCAGTTCACAGGCCCCTGGTCAGCCCCAGCATTTT | CASSSQAPGQPQHF
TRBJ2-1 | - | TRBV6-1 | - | TGTGCCAGCAGTGAAGCTGCTGGCGGGGCCTCCTACAATGAGCAGTTCTTC | CASSEAAGGASYNEQFF
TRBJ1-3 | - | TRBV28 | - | TGTGCCAGCAGGGGTTGGGGAAACACCATATATTTT | CASRGWGNTIYF
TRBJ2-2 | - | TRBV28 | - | TGTGCCAGCAGTTTACCTCTGGGGGCCGGGGAGCTGTTTTTT | CASSLPLGAGELFF
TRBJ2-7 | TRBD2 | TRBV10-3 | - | TGTGCCATCAGTGAGTCCGGGACTAGCGGGGGATACGAGCAGTACTTC | CAISESGTSGGYEQYF
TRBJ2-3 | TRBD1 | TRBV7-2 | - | TGTGCCAGCAGCTTAGGGGGGACAGTCCGCCCCACAGATACGCAGTATTTT | CASSLGGTVRPTDTQYF
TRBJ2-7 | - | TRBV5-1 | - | TGCGCCAGCACCCGGGGCTTGACCGGGTCACAAGTCTACGAGCAGTACTTC | CASTRGLTGSQVYEQYF
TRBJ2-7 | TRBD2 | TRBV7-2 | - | TGTGCCAGCAGCTCACTAGCGGGGAATTCCGAGCAGTACTTC | CASSSLAGNSEQYF
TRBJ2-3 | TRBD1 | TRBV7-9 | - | TGTGCCAGCAGCTTAGGGGACAGGGGGAACACAGATACGCAGTATTTT | CASSLGDRGNTDTQYF
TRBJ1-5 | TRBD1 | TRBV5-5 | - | TGTGCCAGCAGCTGGGACAGGAATAGCAATCAGCCCCAGCATTTT | CASSWDRNSNQPQHF
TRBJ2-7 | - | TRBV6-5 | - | TGTGCCAGCAGTTACAGTCACCGACAGACCTACGAGCAGTACTTC | CASSYSHRQTYEQYF
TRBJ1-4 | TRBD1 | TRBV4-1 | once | TGCGCCAGCAGCCAGGGACAGGGGGTCGGAGAAAAACTGTTTTTT | CASSQGQGVGEKLFF
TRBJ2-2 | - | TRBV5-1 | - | TGCGCCAGCAGCAGGATGTGGGGGGGCGAGAACACCGGGGAGCTGTTTTTT | CASSRMWGGENTGELFF
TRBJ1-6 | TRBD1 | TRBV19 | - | TGTGCCAGTAGTCTCTGGGACAGGGATAATTCACCCCTCCACTTT | CASSLWDRDNSPLHF
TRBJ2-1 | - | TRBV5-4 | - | TGTGCCAGCAGTCGCGGGGAGATTTACAATGAGCAGTTCTTC | CASSRGEIYNEQFF
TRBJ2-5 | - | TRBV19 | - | TGTGCCAGTAGTACCGACAATCAAGAGACCCAGTACTTC | CASSTDNQETQYF
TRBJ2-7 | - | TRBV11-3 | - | TGTGCCAGCAGCTTAGTCCGGGGCTACGAGCAGTACTTC | CASSLVRGYEQYF
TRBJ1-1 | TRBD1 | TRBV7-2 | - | TGTGCCAGCAGCCCACAGGGGCGAAGGACTGAAGCTTTCTTT | CASSPQGRRTEAFF
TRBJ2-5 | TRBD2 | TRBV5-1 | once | TGCGCCAGCAGCGCTGGTGCTAGCGGGGGGGCCGGGACCCAGTACTTC | CASSAGASGGAGTQYF
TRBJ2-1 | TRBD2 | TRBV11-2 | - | TGTGCCAGCAGCACACGAGGTAGCGGGAGAAGCTACAATGAGCAGTTCTTC | CASSTRGSGRSYNEQFF
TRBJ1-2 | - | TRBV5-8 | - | TGTGCCAGCAGCTTCCAGGGGAAAGAAGACTATGGCTACACCTTC | CASSFQGKEDYGYTF